This T cell receptor (beta chain) was recorded in a study of CXCR3-negative and CXCR3-positive naive CD8 T cells (dated 2019 in TCRdb). Regarding the research as a whole: In total, around 140 million TRB reads were obtained, corresponding to roughly 1.5 +/- 0.3 million reads per library. Data from ten or so donors, pooled across two independent experiments, went into the diversity and physicochemical repertoire analyses. For the TRBV-TRBJ cluster analysis, the naive subsets came from 5 donors, while the memory cells came from 3 donors.

Points the paper makes about the study in general: Because surface CD5, which has been linked to self-reactivity in mice, was comparable between naive subsets, TCR interaction strength was also inferred from TRB CDR3 physicochemical properties. TRB CDR3s from CXCR3-positive naive cells showed higher hydrophobicity (lower Kidera factor 4), lower energy, and higher strength and volume indices than CXCR3-negative naive cells. Within the same donor, TRBV-TRBJ usage looked similar between naive CXCR3-negative and CXCR3-positive cells, but memory cells had distinct patterns. Because CXCR3 expression was partially decreased after cryopreservation, freshly isolated PBMCs were used for most assays. Comparably high repertoire diversity was found in both naive subsets, whereas much lower repertoire diversity was found in memory CD8+ T cells.

Each CD8+ T cell subset was flow-sorted in triplicate, with fewer than 350,000 cells per subset placed directly into RLT lysis buffer. Naive CD8+ T cells were defined stringently as CD45RO-CCR7+CD27+CD95- to exclude memory contaminants. Peripheral blood mononuclear cells were isolated from buffy coats by standard density gradient centrifugation. A FACSAria III was used to flow-sort naive CXCR3-negative and CXCR3-positive CD8+ T cells. Total RNA was extracted from sorted cells with an RNeasy Mini Kit. In regard to this clonotype: Its antigen remains undetermined.

Sequencer: NextSeq 550. The Human TCR Profiling Kit (MiLaboratory) was used to make UMI-labeled 5' RACE TRB cDNA libraries. cDNA synthesis used the entire amount of extracted RNA, and PCR amplification then used the entire amount of cDNA produced. Libraries were prepared in parallel with an identical number of PCR cycles. Turning to the authors' computational methods: MIGEC and MiXCR extracted about 49,000 +/- 11,000 unique UMI-labeled TRB cDNA molecules per library, requiring at least two reads per UMI. On average, each library contained about 40,000 +/- 10,000 functional in-frame TRB CDR3 nucleotide clonotypes without stop codons. After downsampling to 5000 UMI-labeled TRB molecules per sample, diversity metrics such as normalized Shannon-Wiener and Chao1 were calculated in VDJtools. For the central five CDR3 residues, VDJtools calculated physicochemical properties weighted by clonotype size, namely interaction energy, strength, volume and Kidera factor 4. The reads underwent TCRdb reprocessing, giving one record for each CDR3 protein sequence and no DNA. In this record, the V and J calls reflect TCRdb's handling and not the investigators' own analysis. This specimen's table enumerates some 47,000 distinct CDR3 sequences. Approximately 0.56% of the sample comes from the top ten.

Sequences were obtained from naive CXCR3+ CD8+ T cells from blood. This specimen's cell subset or site label, per the study, means: CD45RO-CCR7+CD27+CD95- naive CD8+ T cells expressing CXCR3 (TNR3+). The source is a human donor in good health. Some clones in this sample may be carry-over from other donors' samples.

CDR3 sequence: CSARDPGAGNSPLHF. The rearrangement combines TRBV20-1 with TRBJ1-6; the TRBD1 assignment by TCRdb is unverifiable without DNA. Per the germline V gene (reference sequence), DFQATT is the CDR1 and SNEGSKA is the CDR2. The CDR3 holds 15 amino acids from the cysteine to the phenylalanine. No DNA has been recorded.